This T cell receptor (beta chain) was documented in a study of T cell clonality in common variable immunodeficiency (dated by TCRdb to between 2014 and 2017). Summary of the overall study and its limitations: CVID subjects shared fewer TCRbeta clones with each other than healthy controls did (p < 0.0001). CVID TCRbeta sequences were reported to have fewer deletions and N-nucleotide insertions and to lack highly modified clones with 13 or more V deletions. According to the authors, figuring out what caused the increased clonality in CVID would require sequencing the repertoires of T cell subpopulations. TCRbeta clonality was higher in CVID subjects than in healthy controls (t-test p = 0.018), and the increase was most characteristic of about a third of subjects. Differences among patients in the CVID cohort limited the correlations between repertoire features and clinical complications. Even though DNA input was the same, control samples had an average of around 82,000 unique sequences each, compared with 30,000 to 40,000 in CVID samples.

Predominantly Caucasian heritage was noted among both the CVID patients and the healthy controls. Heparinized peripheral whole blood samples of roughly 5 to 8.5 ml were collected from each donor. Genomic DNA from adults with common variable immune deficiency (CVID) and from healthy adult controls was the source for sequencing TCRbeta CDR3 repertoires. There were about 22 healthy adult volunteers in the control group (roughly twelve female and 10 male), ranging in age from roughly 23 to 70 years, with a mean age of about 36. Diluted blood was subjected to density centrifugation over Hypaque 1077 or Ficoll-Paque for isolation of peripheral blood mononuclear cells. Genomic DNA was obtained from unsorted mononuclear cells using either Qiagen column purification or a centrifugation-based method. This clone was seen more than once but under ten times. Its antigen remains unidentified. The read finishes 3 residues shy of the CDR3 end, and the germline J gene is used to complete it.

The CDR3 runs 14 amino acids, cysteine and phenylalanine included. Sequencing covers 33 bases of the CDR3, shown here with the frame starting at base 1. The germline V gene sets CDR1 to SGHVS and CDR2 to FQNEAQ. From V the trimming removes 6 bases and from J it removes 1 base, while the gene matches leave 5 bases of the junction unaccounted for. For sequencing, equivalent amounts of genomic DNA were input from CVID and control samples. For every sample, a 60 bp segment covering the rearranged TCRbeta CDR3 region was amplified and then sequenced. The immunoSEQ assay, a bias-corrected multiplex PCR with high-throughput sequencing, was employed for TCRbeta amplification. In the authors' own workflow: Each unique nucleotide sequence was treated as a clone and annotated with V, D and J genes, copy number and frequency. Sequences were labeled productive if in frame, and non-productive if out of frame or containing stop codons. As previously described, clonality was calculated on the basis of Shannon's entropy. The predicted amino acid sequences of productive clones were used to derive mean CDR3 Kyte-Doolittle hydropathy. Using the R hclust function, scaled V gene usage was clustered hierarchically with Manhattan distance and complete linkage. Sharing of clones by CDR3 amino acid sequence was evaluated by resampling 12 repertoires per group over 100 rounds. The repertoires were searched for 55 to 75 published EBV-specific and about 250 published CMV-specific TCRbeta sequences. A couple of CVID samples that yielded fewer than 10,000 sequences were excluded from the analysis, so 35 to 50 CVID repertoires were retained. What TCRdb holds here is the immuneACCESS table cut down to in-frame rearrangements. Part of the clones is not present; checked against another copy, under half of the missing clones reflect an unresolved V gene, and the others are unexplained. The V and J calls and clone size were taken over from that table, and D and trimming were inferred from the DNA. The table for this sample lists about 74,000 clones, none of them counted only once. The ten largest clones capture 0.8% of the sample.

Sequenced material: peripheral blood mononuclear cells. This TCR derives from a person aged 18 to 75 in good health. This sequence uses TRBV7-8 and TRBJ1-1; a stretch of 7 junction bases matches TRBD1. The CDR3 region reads CASSSDRANTEAFF. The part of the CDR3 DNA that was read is TGTGCCAGCAGTTCCGACAGGGCGAACACTGAA.